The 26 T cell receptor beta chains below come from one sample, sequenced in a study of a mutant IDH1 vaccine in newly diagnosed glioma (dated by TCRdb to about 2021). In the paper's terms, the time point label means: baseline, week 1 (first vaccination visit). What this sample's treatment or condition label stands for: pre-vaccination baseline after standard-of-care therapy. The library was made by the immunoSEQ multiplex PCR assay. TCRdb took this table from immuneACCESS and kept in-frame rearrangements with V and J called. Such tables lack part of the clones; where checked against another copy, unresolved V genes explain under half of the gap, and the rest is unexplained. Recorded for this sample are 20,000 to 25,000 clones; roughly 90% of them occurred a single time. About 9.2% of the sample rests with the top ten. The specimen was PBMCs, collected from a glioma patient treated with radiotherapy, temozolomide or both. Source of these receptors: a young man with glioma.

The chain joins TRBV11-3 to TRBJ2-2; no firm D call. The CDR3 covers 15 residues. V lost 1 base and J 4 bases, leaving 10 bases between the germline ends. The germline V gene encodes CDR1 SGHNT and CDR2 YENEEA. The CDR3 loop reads CASSLASGGTGELFF. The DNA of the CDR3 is TGTGCCAGCAGCTTAGCATCGGGTGGCACCGGGGAGCTGTTTTTT. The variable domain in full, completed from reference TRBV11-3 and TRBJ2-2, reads EAGVVQSPRYKIIEKKQPVAFWCNPISGHNTLYWYLQNLGQGPELLIRYENEEAVDDSQLPKDRFSAERLKGVDSTLKIQPAELGDSAVYLCASSLASGGTGELFFGEGSRLTVL.

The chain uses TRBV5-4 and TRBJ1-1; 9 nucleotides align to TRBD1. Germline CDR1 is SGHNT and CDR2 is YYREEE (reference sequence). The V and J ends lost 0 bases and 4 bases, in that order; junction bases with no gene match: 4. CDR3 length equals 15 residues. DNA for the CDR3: TGTGCCAGCAGCTTGGACCGGGACAGGGCCACTGAAGCTTTCTTT. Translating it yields CASSLDRDRATEAFF.

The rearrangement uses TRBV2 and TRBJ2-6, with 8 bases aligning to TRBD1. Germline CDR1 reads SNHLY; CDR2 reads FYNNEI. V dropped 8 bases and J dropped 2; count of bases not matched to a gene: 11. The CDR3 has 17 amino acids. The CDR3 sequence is CASLPDRVVTGANVLTF. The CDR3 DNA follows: TGTGCCAGCCTCCCGGACAGGGTAGTCACTGGGGCCAACGTCCTGACTTTC.

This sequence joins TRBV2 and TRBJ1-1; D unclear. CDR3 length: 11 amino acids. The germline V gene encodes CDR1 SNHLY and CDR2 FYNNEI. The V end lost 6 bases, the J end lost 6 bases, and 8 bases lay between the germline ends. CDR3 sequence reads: CASREGPEAFF. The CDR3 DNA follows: TGTGCCAGCAGGGAGGGTCCTGAAGCTTTCTTT.

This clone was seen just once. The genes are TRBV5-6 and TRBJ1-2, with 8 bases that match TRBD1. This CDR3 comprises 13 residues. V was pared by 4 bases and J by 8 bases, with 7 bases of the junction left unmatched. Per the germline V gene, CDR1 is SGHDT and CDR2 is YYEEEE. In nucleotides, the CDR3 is TGTGCCAGCAGCATCGGACAGGGTAGAGGCTACACCTTC. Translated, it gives CASSIGQGRGYTF.

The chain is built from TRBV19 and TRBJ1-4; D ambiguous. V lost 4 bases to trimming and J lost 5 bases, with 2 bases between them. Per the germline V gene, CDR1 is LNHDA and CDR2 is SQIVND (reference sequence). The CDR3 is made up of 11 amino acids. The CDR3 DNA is TGTGCCAGTAGTACAAATGAAAAACTGTTTTTT. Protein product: CASSTNEKLFF.

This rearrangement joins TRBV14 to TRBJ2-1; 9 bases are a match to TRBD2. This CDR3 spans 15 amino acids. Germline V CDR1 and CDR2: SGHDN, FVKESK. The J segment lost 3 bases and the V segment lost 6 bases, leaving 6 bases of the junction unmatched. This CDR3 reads CASRDSGRHYNEQFF. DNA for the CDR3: TGTGCCAGCAGAGATAGCGGGAGACACTACAATGAGCAGTTCTTC.

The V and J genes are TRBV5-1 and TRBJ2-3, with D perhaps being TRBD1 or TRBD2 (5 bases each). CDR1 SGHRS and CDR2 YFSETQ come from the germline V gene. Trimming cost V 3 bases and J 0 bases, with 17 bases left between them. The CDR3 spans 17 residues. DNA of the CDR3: TGCGCCAGCAGCTGGGCCTCGGGACCGTCGAGCACAGATACGCAGTATTTT. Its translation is CASSWASGPSSTDTQYF. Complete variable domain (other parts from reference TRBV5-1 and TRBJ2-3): KAGVTQTPRYLIKTRGQQVTLSCSPISGHRSVSWYQQTPGQGLQFLFEYFSETQRNKGNFPGRFSGRQFSNSRSEMNVSTLELGDSALYLCASSWASGPSSTDTQYFGPGTRLTVL.

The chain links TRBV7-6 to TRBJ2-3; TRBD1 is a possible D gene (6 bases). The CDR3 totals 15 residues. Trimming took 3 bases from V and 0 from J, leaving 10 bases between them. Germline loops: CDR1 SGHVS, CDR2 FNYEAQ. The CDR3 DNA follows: TGTGCCAGCAGCTTTGCAGGGGCTAGCACAGATACGCAGTATTTT. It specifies CASSFAGASTDTQYF.

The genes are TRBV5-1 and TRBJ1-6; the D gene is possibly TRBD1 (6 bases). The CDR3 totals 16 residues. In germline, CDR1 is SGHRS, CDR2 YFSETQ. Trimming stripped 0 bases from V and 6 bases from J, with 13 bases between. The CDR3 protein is CASSLAGDTFNSPLHF. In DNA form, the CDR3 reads TGCGCCAGCAGCTTGGCCGGGGACACATTTAATTCACCCCTCCACTTT. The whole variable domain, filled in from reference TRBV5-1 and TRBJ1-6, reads KAGVTQTPRYLIKTRGQQVTLSCSPISGHRSVSWYQQTPGQGLQFLFEYFSETQRNKGNFPGRFSGRQFSNSRSEMNVSTLELGDSALYLCASSLAGDTFNSPLHFGNGTRLTVT.

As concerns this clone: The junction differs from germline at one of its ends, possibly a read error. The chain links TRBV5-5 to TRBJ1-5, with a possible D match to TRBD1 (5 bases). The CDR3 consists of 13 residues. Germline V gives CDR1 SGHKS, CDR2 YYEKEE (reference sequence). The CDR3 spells CASSLEEGTGRVF. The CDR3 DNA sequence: TGTGCCAGCAGCTTGGAGGAGGGGACCGGACGGGTTTTT. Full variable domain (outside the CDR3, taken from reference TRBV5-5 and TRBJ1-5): DAGVTQSPTHLIKTRGQQVTLRCSPISGHKSVSWYQQVLGQGPQFIFQYYEKEERGRGNFPDRFSARQFPNYSSELNVNALLLGDSALYLCASSLEEGTGRVFGDGTRLSIL.

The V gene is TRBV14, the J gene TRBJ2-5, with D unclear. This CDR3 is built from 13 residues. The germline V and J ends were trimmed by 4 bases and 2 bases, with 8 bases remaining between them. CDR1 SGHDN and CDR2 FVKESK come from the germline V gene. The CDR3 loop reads CASSRSPQETQYF. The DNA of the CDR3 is TGTGCCAGCAGCCGAAGTCCACAAGAGACCCAGTACTTC.

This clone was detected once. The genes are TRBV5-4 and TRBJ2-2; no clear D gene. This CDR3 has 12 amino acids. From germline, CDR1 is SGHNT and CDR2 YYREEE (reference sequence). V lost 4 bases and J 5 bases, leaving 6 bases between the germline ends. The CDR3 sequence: CASSPATGELFF. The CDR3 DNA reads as TGTGCCAGCAGCCCTGCAACCGGGGAGCTGTTTTTT.

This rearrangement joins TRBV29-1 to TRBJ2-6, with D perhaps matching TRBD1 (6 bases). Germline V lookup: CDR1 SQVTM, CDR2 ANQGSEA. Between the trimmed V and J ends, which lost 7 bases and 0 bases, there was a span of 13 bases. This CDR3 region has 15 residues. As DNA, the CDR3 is TGCAGCGACAGGGACCTTCACTCTGGGGCCAACGTCCTGACTTTC. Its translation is CSDRDLHSGANVLTF.

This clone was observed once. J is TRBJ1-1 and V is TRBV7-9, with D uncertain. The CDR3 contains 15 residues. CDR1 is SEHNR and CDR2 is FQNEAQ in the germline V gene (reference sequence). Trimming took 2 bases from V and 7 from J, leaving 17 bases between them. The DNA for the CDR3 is TGTGCCAGCAGCTTAATCCCGGCCTTGGGCATTGAAGCTTTCTTT. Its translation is CASSLIPALGIEAFF.

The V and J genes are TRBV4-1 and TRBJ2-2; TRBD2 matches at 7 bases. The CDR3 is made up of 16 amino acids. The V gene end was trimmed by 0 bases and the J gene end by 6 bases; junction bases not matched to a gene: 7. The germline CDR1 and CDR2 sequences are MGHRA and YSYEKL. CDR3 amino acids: CASSQDHDRGAGELFF. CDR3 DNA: TGCGCCAGCAGCCAAGATCATGATCGGGGGGCCGGGGAGCTGTTTTTT.

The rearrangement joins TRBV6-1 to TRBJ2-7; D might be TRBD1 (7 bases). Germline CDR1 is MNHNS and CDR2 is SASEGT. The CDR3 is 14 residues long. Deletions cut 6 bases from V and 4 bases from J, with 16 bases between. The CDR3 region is CASRSPGGLYEQYF. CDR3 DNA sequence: TGTGCCAGCAGGTCTCCAGGGGGGCTTTACGAGCAGTACTTC.

The chain's CDR3 is CASSLTGGYGYTF. CDR3 bases: TGTGCCAGCAGTTTGACCGGGGGCTATGGCTACACCTTC. This chain uses TRBV27 with TRBJ1-2; tentative D call: TRBD1 (5 bases). CDR1 is MNHEY, CDR2 SMNVEV, per germline (reference sequence). The CDR3 sequence is 13 residues long. Trimming took off 3 bases at V and 4 bases at J, with 9 bases between the two ends.

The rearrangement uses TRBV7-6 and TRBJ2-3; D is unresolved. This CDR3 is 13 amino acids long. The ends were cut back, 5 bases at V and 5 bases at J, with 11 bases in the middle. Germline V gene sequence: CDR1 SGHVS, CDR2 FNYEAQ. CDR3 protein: CASSLESIDTQYF. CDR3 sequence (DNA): TGTGCCAGCAGCCTCGAATCCATAGATACGCAGTATTTT.

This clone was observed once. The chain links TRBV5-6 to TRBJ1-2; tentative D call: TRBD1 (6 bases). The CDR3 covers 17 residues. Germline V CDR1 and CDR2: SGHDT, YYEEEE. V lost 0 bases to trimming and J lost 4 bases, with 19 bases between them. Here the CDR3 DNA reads TGTGCCAGCAGCTTGGCCGGGTTAGGGGACATCCGCTATGGCTACACCTTC. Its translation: CASSLAGLGDIRYGYTF.

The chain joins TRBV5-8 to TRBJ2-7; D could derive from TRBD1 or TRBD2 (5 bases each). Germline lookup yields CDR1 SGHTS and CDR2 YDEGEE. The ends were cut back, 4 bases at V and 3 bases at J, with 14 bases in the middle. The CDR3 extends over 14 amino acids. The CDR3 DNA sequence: TGTGCCAGCAGCGTCAGGGACGGAGACTACGAGCAGTACTTC. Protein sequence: CASSVRDGDYEQYF.

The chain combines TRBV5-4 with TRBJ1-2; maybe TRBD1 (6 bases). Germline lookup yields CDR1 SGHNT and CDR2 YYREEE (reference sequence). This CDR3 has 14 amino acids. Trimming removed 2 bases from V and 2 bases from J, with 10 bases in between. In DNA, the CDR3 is TGTGCCAGCAGCTTAGGACAGTTCAACTATGGCTACACCTTC. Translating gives CASSLGQFNYGYTF.

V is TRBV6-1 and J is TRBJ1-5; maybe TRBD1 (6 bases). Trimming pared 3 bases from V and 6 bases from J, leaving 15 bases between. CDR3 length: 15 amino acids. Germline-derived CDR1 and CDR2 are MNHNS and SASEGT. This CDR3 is CASSEAGVISQPQHF. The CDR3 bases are TGTGCCAGCAGTGAGGCAGGGGTAATTTCTCAGCCCCAGCATTTT.

The DNA for the CDR3 is TGTGCCAGCAGGAATAGCGCGAGCTCCTACGAGCAGTACTTC. The encoded protein is CASRNSASSYEQYF. The gene calls are TRBV14 and TRBJ2-7; D possibly corresponds to TRBD2 (5 bases). Trimming pared 6 bases from V and 0 bases from J, leaving 12 bases between. The germline V gene encodes CDR1 SGHDN and CDR2 FVKESK. CDR3 length equals 14 residues.

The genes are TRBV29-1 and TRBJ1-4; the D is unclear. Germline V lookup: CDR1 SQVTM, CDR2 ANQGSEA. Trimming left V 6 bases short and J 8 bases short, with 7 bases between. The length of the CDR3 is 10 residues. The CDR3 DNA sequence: TGCAGCGTCCAAAGGGAAAAACTGTTTTTT. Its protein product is CSVQREKLFF.

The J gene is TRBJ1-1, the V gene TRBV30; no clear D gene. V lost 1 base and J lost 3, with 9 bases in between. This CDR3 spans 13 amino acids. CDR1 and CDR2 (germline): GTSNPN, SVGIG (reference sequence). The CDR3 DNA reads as TGTGCCTGGAGTGAAATGGGGTACACTGAAGCTTTCTTT. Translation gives CAWSEMGYTEAFF.